The source of this TCR beta chain is a study of blood T cell repertoires in COVID-19. Followed over time, Seattle patients had been enrolled while infection was active. Measured with immunoSEQ multiplex PCR; TCRdb has only the in-frame clones, and not every one. Among a few hundred thousand clones, 87% were seen once, and the ten largest hold less than 11%. The source is a woman in her 30s with COVID-19, enrolled during active disease. Sequenced: peripheral blood.

The chain's CDR3 is CAWSVGSGSPLHF. CDR3 nucleotides: TGTGCCTGGAGTGTAGGATCAGGATCACCCCTCCACTTT. The rearrangement joins TRBV30 to TRBJ1-6; D unclear. The ends were cut back, 0 bases at V and 10 bases at J, with 10 bases in the middle. Germline CDR1 is GTSNPN and CDR2 is SVGIG (reference sequence). The CDR3 runs 13 residues.